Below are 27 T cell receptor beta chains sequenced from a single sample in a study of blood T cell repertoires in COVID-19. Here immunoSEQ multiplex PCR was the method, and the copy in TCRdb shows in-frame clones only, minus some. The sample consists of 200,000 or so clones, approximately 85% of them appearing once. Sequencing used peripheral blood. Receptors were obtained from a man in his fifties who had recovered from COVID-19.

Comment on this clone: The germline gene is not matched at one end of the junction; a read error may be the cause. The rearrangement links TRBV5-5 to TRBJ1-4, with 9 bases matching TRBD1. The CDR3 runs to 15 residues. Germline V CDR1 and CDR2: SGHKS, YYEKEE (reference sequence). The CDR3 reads CASRLETGGVGKLFF. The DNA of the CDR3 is TGTGCCAGCAGATTGGAGACAGGGGGTGTAGGAAAACTGTTTTTT.

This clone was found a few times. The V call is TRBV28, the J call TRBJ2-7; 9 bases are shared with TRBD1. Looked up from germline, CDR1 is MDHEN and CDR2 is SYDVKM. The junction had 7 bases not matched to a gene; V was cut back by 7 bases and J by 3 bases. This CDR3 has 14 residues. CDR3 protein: CASTTTGQGYEQYF. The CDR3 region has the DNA TGTGCCAGCACCACTACGGGACAGGGCTACGAGCAGTACTTC. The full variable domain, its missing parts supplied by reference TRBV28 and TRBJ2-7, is DVKVTQSSRYLVKRTGEKVFLECVQDMDHENMFWYRQDPGLGLRLIYFSYDVKMKEKGDIPEGYSVSREKKERFSLILESASTNQTSMYLCASTTTGQGYEQYFGPGTRLTVT.

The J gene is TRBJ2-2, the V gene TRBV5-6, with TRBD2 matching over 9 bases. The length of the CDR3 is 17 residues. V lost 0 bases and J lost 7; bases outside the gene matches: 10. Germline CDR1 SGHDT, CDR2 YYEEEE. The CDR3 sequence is CASSLGSGGSGIGELFF. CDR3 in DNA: TGTGCCAGCAGCTTGGGTAGCGGGGGCTCGGGAATCGGGGAGCTGTTTTTT.

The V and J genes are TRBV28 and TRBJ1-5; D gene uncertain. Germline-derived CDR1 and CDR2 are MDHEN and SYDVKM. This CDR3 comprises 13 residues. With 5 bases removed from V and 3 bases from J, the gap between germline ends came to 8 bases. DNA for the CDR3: TGTGCCAGCAGTCCCTCGTCCAATCAGCCCCAGCATTTT. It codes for CASSPSSNQPQHF.

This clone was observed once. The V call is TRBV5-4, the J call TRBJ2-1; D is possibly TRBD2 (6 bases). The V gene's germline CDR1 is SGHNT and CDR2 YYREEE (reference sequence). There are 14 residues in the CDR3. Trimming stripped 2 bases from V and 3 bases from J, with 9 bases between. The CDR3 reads CASSLGGVYNEQFF. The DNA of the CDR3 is TGTGCCAGCAGCTTAGGCGGGGTCTACAATGAGCAGTTCTTC.

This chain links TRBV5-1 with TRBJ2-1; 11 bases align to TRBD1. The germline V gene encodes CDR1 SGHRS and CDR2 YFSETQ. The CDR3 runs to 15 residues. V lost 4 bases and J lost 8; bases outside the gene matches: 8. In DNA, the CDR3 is TGCGCCAGCAGCGCTGGACAGGGGGCATTCTATGAGCAGTTCTTC. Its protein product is CASSAGQGAFYEQFF.

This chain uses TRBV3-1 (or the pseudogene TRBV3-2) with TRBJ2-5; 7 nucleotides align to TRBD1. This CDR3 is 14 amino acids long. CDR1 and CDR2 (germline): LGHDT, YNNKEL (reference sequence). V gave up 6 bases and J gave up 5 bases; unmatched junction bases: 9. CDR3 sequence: CASSRRQGGETQYF. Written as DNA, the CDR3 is TGTGCCAGCAGTCGACGACAGGGCGGGGAGACCCAGTACTTC.

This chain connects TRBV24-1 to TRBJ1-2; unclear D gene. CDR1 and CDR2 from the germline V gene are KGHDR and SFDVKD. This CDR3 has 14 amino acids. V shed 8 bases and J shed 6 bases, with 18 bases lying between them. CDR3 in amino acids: CATTQILYYDGYTF. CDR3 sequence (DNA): TGTGCCACCACCCAGATACTATATTATGATGGCTACACCTTC.

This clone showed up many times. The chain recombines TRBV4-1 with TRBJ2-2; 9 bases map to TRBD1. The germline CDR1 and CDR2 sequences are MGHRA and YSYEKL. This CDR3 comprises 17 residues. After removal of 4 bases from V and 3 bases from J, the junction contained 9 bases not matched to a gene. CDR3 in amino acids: CASSPLGTGKDTGELFF. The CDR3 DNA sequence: TGCGCCAGCAGCCCCCTCGGGACAGGGAAGGACACCGGGGAGCTGTTTTTT.

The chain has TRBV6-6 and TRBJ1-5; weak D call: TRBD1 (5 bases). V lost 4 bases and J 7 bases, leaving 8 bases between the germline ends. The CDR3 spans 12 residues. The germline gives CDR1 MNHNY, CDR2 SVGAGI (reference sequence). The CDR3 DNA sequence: TGTGCCAGCAGTTTGGGGCGGCAGCCCCAGCATTTT. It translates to CASSLGRQPQHF.

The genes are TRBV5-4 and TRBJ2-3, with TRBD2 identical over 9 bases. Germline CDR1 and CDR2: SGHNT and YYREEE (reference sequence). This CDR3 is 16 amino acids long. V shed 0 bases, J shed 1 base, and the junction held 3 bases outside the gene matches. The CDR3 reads CASSLDGLARTDTQYF. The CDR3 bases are TGTGCCAGCAGCTTGGACGGACTAGCGCGCACAGATACGCAGTATTTT.

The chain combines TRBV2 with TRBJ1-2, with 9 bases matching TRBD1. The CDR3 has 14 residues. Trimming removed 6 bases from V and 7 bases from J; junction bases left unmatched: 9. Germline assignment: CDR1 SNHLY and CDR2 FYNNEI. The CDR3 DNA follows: TGTGCCAGCAGCGAGGACAGGGGATGGGGTGGCTACACCTTC. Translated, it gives CASSEDRGWGGYTF.

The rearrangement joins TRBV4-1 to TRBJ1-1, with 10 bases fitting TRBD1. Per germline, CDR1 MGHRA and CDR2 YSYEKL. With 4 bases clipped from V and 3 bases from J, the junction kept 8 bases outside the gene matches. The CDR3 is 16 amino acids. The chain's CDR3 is CASSRRQGAGDTEAFF. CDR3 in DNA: TGCGCCAGCAGCCGAAGACAGGGGGCCGGGGACACTGAAGCTTTCTTT.

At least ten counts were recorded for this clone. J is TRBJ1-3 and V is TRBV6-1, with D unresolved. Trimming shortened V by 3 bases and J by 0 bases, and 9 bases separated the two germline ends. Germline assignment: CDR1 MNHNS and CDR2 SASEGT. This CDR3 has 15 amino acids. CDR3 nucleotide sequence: TGTGCCAGCAGTGAGGAGGAGAGCTCTGGAAACACCATATATTTT. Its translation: CASSEEESSGNTIYF.

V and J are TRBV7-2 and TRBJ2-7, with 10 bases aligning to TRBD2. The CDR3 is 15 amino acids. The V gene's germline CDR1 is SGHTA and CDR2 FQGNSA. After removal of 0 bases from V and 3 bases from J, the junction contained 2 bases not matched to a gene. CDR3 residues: CASSLAGTSVYEQYF. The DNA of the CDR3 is TGTGCCAGCAGCTTAGCTGGGACTAGCGTCTACGAGCAGTACTTC.

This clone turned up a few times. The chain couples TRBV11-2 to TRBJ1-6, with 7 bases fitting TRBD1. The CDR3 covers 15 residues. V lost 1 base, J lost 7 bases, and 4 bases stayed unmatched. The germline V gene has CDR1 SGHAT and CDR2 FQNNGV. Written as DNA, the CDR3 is TGTGCCAGCAGCTTAGCTCACAGGGGAAATTCACCCCTCCACTTT. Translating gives CASSLAHRGNSPLHF.

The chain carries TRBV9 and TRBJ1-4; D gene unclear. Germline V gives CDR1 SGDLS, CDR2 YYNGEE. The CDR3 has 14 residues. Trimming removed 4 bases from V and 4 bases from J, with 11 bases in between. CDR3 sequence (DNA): TGTGCCAGCAGCACGGGGAAGTATAATGAAAAACTGTTTTTT. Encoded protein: CASSTGKYNEKLFF.

DNA of the CDR3: TGTGCCAGCAGACAACCACAGGGGGCTTACTCTGGGGCCAACGTCCTGACTTTC. This translates into CASRQPQGAYSGANVLTF. The chain has TRBV28 and TRBJ2-6, with 9 positions matching TRBD1. Germline trimming cut 6 bases from V and 0 bases from J; bases unmatched to any gene: 9. CDR1 and CDR2 from the germline V gene are MDHEN and SYDVKM. CDR3 length equals 18 residues.

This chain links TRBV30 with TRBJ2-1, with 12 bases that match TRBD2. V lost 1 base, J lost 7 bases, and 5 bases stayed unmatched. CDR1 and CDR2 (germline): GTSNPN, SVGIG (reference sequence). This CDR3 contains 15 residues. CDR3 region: CAWSASGRVVNEQFF. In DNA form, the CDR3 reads TGTGCCTGGAGTGCTAGCGGGAGGGTCGTTAATGAGCAGTTCTTC.

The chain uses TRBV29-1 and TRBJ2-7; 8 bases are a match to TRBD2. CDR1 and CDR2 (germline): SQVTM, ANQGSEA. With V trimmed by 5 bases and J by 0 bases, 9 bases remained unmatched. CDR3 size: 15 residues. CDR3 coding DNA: TGCAGCGTTATATGGCGGGAGGACTCCTCCTACGAGCAGTACTTC. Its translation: CSVIWREDSSYEQYF.

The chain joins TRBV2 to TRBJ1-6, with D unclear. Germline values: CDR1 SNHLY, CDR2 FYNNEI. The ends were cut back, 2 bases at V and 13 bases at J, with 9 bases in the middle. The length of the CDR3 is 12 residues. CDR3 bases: TGTGCCAGCAGTGAACAGGAGGACCCCCTCCACTTT. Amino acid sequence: CASSEQEDPLHF.

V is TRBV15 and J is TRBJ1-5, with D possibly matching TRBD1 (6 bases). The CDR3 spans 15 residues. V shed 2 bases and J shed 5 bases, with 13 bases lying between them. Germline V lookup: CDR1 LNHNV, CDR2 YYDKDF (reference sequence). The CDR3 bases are TGTGCCACCAGCAGACCTGACAGGAAGGATCAGCCCCAGCATTTT. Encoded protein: CATSRPDRKDQPQHF.

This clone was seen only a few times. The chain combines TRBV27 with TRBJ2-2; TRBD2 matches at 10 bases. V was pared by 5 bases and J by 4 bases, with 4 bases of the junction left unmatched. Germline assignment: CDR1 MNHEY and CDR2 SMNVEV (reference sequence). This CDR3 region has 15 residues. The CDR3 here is CASSIRLAGTGELFF. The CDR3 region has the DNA TGTGCCAGCAGTATACGACTAGCGGGCACCGGGGAGCTGTTTTTT.

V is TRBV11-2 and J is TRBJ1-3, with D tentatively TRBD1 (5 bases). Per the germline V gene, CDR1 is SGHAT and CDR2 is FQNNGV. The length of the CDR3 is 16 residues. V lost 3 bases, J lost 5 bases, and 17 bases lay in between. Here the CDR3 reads CASSLEGAGPRNTIYF. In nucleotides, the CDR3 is TGTGCCAGCAGCTTGGAAGGAGCAGGGCCGAGAAACACCATATATTTT. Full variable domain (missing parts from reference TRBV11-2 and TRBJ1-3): EAGVAQSPRYKIIEKRQSVAFWCNPISGHATLYWYQQILGQGPKLLIQFQNNGVVDDSQLPKDRFSAERLKGVDSTLKIQPAKLEDSAVYLCASSLEGAGPRNTIYFGEGSWLTVV.

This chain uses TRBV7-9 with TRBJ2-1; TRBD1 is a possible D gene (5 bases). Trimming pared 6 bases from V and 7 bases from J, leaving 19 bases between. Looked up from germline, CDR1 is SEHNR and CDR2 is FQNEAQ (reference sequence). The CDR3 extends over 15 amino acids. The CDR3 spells CASREGNQGLNEQFF. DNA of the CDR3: TGTGCCAGCAGGGAAGGAAATCAGGGTCTAAATGAGCAGTTCTTC.

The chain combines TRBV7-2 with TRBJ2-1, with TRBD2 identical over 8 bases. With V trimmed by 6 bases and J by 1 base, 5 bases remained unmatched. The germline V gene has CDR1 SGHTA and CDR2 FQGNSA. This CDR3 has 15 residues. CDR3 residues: CASRTSGRSYNEQFF. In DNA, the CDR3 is TGTGCCAGCAGAACCAGCGGGAGATCCTACAATGAGCAGTTCTTC.

The CDR3 DNA reads TGCGCCAGCAGCTTGGAAGCTGGACTAGCGGGAGTAATAGATACGCAGTATTTT. Protein sequence: CASSLEAGLAGVIDTQYF. J is TRBJ2-3 and V is TRBV5-1, with 13 bases matching TRBD2. Trimming took 0 bases from V and 5 from J; bases not matched to a gene: 9. In germline, CDR1 is SGHRS, CDR2 YFSETQ. The CDR3 is made up of 18 amino acids.